One sample yielded the 29 T cell receptor beta chains listed below, sequenced in a study of T cell repertoires in cytomegalovirus infection. From the reads, TCRdb called clonotypes with MiXCR, one entry per CDR3 protein. Of some 270,000 distinct CDR3 sequences in the sample, approximately 15% are singletons; the top ten hold 40% to 55%. Source material: CD8+ T cells from PBMCs. The receptors were gathered from a human donor in good health (CMV status not recorded). Some clones in this sample may be carry-over from other donors' samples.

V gene TRBV4-1 combines with J gene TRBJ2-1; 8 bases are shared with TRBD2. The CDR3 contains 15 residues. Germline CDR1 reads MGHRA; CDR2 reads YSYEKL. V lost 4 bases to trimming and J lost 5 bases; unmatched junction nucleotides: 7. CDR3 loop: CASSPRGGKDNEQFF. The CDR3 DNA is TGCGCCAGCAGCCCCCGGGGGGGGAAGGACAATGAGCAGTTCTTC.

The J gene is TRBJ2-2, the V gene TRBV9; TRBD2 matches at 13 bases. With V trimmed by 3 bases and J by 6 bases, 5 bases remained unmatched. The CDR3 consists of 16 residues. CDR1 and CDR2 (germline): SGDLS, YYNGEE. CDR3 amino acids: CASSATTSGGSGELFF. The CDR3 coding sequence is TGTGCCAGCAGCGCAACGACTAGCGGGGGGTCCGGGGAGCTGTTTTTT.

There are a few counts of this clonotype. This rearrangement joins TRBV6-5 to TRBJ2-7; D may match TRBD1 or TRBD2 (6 bases each). Germline CDR1 and CDR2: MNHEY and SVGAGI. With 2 bases removed from V and 2 bases from J, the gap between germline ends came to 16 bases. The CDR3 is 16 residues long. The DNA for the CDR3 is TGTGCCAGCAGTTACAGATCGGGGGCGTTGACCTACGAGCAGTACTTC. Translation gives CASSYRSGALTYEQYF.

The chain links TRBV27 to TRBJ2-1; D perhaps matches TRBD2 (6 bases). V lost 5 bases and J lost 6, with 14 bases in between. The CDR3 has 14 amino acids. From germline, CDR1 is MNHEY and CDR2 SMNVEV (reference sequence). As DNA, the CDR3 is TGTGCCAGCAGTGCACTCGGACTATCCAATGAGCAGTTCTTC. Translating it yields CASSALGLSNEQFF.

This clonotype was seen only a few times. The chain couples TRBV2 to TRBJ2-5, with D unresolved. The CDR3 loop spans 13 amino acids. Trimming removed 4 bases at V and 2 bases at J, with 8 bases between. Germline V lookup: CDR1 SNHLY, CDR2 FYNNEI. CDR3 sequence reads: CASSGQLQETQYF. CDR3 bases: TGTGCCAGCAGTGGGCAGCTACAAGAGACCCAGTACTTC.

This clonotype came up a few times. The V gene is TRBV5-8, the J gene TRBJ1-1, with D unclear. The length of the CDR3 is 13 residues. V was shortened by 2 bases and J by 2 bases, with 7 bases between the two germline ends. Germline CDR1 SGHTS, CDR2 YDEGEE. CDR3 sequence: CASSFYQNTEAFF. The CDR3, as DNA: TGTGCCAGCAGCTTTTACCAAAACACTGAAGCTTTCTTT.

This clonotype turned up a few times. This chain joins TRBV5-4 and TRBJ1-5; 12 bases are shared with TRBD1. Germline lookup yields CDR1 SGHNT and CDR2 YYREEE (reference sequence). The length of the CDR3 is 15 residues. Trimming at V came to 3 bases and at J to 6 bases, leaving 4 bases not matched to a gene. The CDR3 DNA reads as TGTGCCAGCAGCTCGGGACAGGGGGCAGGTCAGCCCCAGCATTTT. This gives the protein CASSSGQGAGQPQHF.

The rearrangement joins TRBV6-2 or TRBV6-3 to TRBJ2-1, with 11 bases that match TRBD2. The ends lost 0 bases at V and 9 bases at J; junction bases unmatched: 7. The length of the CDR3 is 16 residues. Per the germline V gene, CDR1 is MNHEY and CDR2 is SVGEGT. CDR3 bases: TGTGCCAGCAGTTACTCGATAGCGGGGGGGCCTGGTGAGCAGTTCTTC. Residues: CASSYSIAGGPGEQFF.

The genes are TRBV13 and TRBJ1-4; D perhaps matches TRBD1 (5 bases). V gave up 2 bases and J gave up 1 base, with 8 bases separating them. In germline, CDR1 is PRHDT, CDR2 FYEKMQ (reference sequence). The CDR3 is 15 amino acids. The CDR3 nucleotides read TGTGCCAGCAGCTTACATCAGGGAACTAATGAAAAACTGTTTTTT. Translating it yields CASSLHQGTNEKLFF.

This chain's CDR3 is CASSFTGPGNTIYF. The CDR3 nucleotides are TGTGCCAGCAGTTTCACAGGACCCGGAAACACCATATATTTT. The chain couples TRBV28 to TRBJ1-3, with D perhaps matching TRBD1 (5 bases). The CDR3 runs 14 residues. Germline-derived CDR1 and CDR2 are MDHEN and SYDVKM. The ends were cut back, 3 bases at V and 4 bases at J, with 10 bases in the middle.

This clonotype was observed a handful of times. This chain links TRBV28 with TRBJ2-7, with 8 bases identical to TRBD2. The CDR3 consists of 16 residues. Germline trimming cut 4 bases from V and 1 base from J; bases unmatched to any gene: 9. CDR1 MDHEN and CDR2 SYDVKM come from the germline V gene. CDR3 protein: CASSSLLGGRSYEQYF. For the CDR3, the DNA is TGTGCCAGCAGTTCGTTACTAGGCGGGAGGTCCTACGAGCAGTACTTC.

This clonotype was observed a handful of times. CDR3 loop: CASSPSGASATNYGYTF. The CDR3 coding sequence is TGTGCCAGCAGCCCTTCGGGAGCGTCAGCAACTAACTATGGCTACACCTTC. This rearrangement joins TRBV7-9 to TRBJ1-2; D is unresolved. Trimming removed 5 bases from V and 0 bases from J, with 19 bases in between. The germline V gene encodes CDR1 SEHNR and CDR2 FQNEAQ (reference sequence). The CDR3 sequence is 17 residues long.

The chain links TRBV28 to TRBJ1-5; D call uncertain. Germline V lookup: CDR1 MDHEN, CDR2 SYDVKM. The CDR3 covers 14 residues. Trimming took 5 bases from V and 4 from J, leaving 12 bases between them. As DNA, the CDR3 is TGTGCCAGCAGTCCGACGACAAGAAATCAGCCCCAGCATTTT. Translated: CASSPTTRNQPQHF.

This clonotype came up many times. The V and J genes are TRBV4-1 and TRBJ2-7, with 10 bases fitting TRBD1. Per the germline V gene, CDR1 is MGHRA and CDR2 is YSYEKL. V lost 3 bases to trimming and J lost 5 bases; unmatched junction nucleotides: 7. CDR3 length: 15 amino acids. CDR3 loop: CASSHPGTGANEQYF. In DNA, the CDR3 is TGCGCCAGCAGCCACCCTGGGACAGGGGCCAACGAGCAGTACTTC.

This clonotype was found a few times. V is TRBV5-4 and J is TRBJ2-1; tentatively, D is TRBD1 (5 bases). The length of the CDR3 is 15 residues. The V end was cut by 3 bases, the J end by 10 bases, with 20 bases between. CDR1 is SGHNT and CDR2 is YYREEE in the germline V gene (reference sequence). DNA of the CDR3: TGTGCCAGCAGCTCCCCCTACGAGCACAGGAAGGAGCAGTTCTTC. Translation: CASSSPYEHRKEQFF.

This clonotype was counted a few times. V is TRBV4-3 and J is TRBJ2-3, with a tentative D call TRBD2 (6 bases). Per the germline V gene, CDR1 is LGHNA and CDR2 is YSLEER. Trimming shortened V by 0 bases and J by 1 base, and 11 bases separated the two germline ends. CDR3 length equals 16 residues. In nucleotides, the CDR3 is TGCGCCAGCAGCCAAGATCCGACGGGGGGCACAGATACGCAGTATTTT. Its translation is CASSQDPTGGTDTQYF.

This clonotype was seen at least ten times. The gene calls are TRBV7-9 and TRBJ2-7, with 8 bases lining up with TRBD1. The CDR3 runs to 14 residues. Trimming took 5 bases from V and 4 from J; bases not matched to a gene: 7. Germline V lookup: CDR1 SEHNR, CDR2 FQNEAQ (reference sequence). The CDR3 DNA reads as TGTGCCAGCAGCCCGGACAGGGAAGGGTACGAGCAGTACTTC. It is translated as CASSPDREGYEQYF. The variable domain in full, with the rest retrieved from reference TRBV7-9 and TRBJ2-7, is DTGVSQNPRHKITKRGQNVTFRCDPISEHNRLYWYRQTLGQGPEFLTYFQNEAQLEKSRLLSDRFSAERPKGSFSTLEIQRTEQGDSAMYLCASSPDREGYEQYFGPGTRLTVT.

This clonotype was picked up a small number of times. V is TRBV2 and J is TRBJ2-3; TRBD2 aligns across 7 bases. Germline V lookup: CDR1 SNHLY, CDR2 FYNNEI. J gave up 2 bases and V 1 base, and 6 bases lay outside the gene matches. The CDR3 is made up of 16 amino acids. The CDR3 nucleotides read TGTGCCAGCAGTGAAGTGGCGGGGGAGTACACAGATACGCAGTATTTT. It yields the protein CASSEVAGEYTDTQYF.

The CDR3 region is CSVEPTGAGYEQYF. In DNA form, the CDR3 reads TGCAGCGTTGAACCGACAGGGGCGGGATACGAGCAGTACTTC. The chain carries TRBV29-1 and TRBJ2-7; 8 nucleotides agree with TRBD1. This CDR3 comprises 14 residues. Germline CDR1 and CDR2: SQVTM and ANQGSEA. The trim removed 2 bases at V and 4 bases at J, leaving 7 bases unmatched.

This clonotype was counted only a few times. The chain couples TRBV6-5 to TRBJ1-1; D gene unclear. CDR3 length: 13 residues. Germline V gene lookup returns CDR1 MNHEY and CDR2 SVGAGI. The V and J ends lost 2 bases and 2 bases respectively, with 6 bases between them. The CDR3 coding sequence is TGTGCCAGCAGTTACAATGGTAACACTGAAGCTTTCTTT. Amino acid sequence: CASSYNGNTEAFF.

V gene TRBV2 combines with J gene TRBJ2-1; possible D gene TRBD1, 5 bases. This CDR3 contains 12 residues. Germline CDR1 reads SNHLY; CDR2 reads FYNNEI. V shed 2 bases and J shed 6 bases, with 5 bases lying between them. CDR3 DNA sequence: TGTGCCAGCAGTGAAAGGGGCAATGAGCAGTTCTTC. It yields the protein CASSERGNEQFF.

There are many counts of this clonotype. V and J are TRBV11-2 and TRBJ2-5; D ambiguous. With 0 bases removed from V and 0 bases from J, the gap between germline ends came to 17 bases. The CDR3 runs 18 residues. CDR1 and CDR2 (germline): SGHAT, FQNNGV. This CDR3 reads CASSLDLVNQPHQETQYF. CDR3 nucleotides: TGTGCCAGCAGCTTAGATCTAGTGAACCAGCCTCACCAAGAGACCCAGTACTTC. Together with reference TRBV11-2 and TRBJ2-5, the CDR3 gives the full variable domain: EAGVAQSPRYKIIEKRQSVAFWCNPISGHATLYWYQQILGQGPKLLIQFQNNGVVDDSQLPKDRFSAERLKGVDSTLKIQPAKLEDSAVYLCASSLDLVNQPHQETQYFGPGTRLLVL.

Only a few counts were recorded for this clonotype. This chain links TRBV5-6 with TRBJ1-5, with TRBD1 matching 8 bases. The CDR3 has 14 amino acids. Germline CDR1 is SGHDT and CDR2 is YYEEEE. With 3 bases clipped from V and 7 bases from J, the junction kept 6 bases outside the gene matches. The CDR3 here is CASSSQGATQPQHF. CDR3 DNA: TGTGCCAGCAGCTCTCAGGGGGCGACGCAGCCCCAGCATTTT.

The V gene is TRBV6-2 or TRBV6-3, the J gene TRBJ2-7; D is perhaps TRBD2 (5 bases). The V gene lost 1 base and the J gene lost 6 bases, with 7 bases spanning the gap. The CDR3 spans 12 residues. Germline V gives CDR1 MNHEY, CDR2 SVGEGT. CDR3 bases: TGTGCCAGCAGTTACTTCGAGGGCGAGCAGTACTTC. Translating gives CASSYFEGEQYF.

This clonotype came up many times. This chain links TRBV6-2 or TRBV6-3 with TRBJ2-5; 7 nucleotides align to TRBD1. The J segment lost 5 bases and the V segment lost 2 bases, leaving 5 bases of the junction unmatched. Germline values: CDR1 MNHEY, CDR2 SVGEGT. This CDR3 has 14 amino acids. This CDR3 is CASSYRGRVETQYF. CDR3 DNA: TGTGCCAGCAGTTACAGGGGGCGCGTGGAGACCCAGTACTTC.

This clonotype has more than one count but fewer than ten. The gene calls are TRBV7-9 and TRBJ2-1, with no clear D. V lost 3 bases to trimming and J lost 10 bases, with 10 bases between them. Germline CDR1 SEHNR, CDR2 FQNEAQ (reference sequence). The CDR3 totals 12 residues. The CDR3 here is CASSFGSTEQFF. CDR3 sequence (DNA): TGTGCCAGCAGCTTCGGATCTACCGAGCAGTTCTTC. Full variable domain (outside the CDR3, taken from reference TRBV7-9 and TRBJ2-1): DTGVSQNPRHKITKRGQNVTFRCDPISEHNRLYWYRQTLGQGPEFLTYFQNEAQLEKSRLLSDRFSAERPKGSFSTLEIQRTEQGDSAMYLCASSFGSTEQFFGPGTRLTVL.

This clonotype was detected many times. This chain joins TRBV7-9 and TRBJ1-1; 7 nucleotides agree with TRBD1. Trimming cost V 4 bases and J 2 bases; bases outside gene matches: 16. The CDR3 contains 18 residues. CDR1 is SEHNR, CDR2 FQNEAQ, per germline (reference sequence). Here the CDR3 reads CASSSNSLGGDINTEAFF. Written as DNA, the CDR3 is TGTGCCAGCAGCTCTAATAGTCTAGGGGGCGATATCAACACTGAAGCTTTCTTT.

This clonotype was seen ten or more times. This chain joins TRBV6-1 and TRBJ2-7, with D possibly TRBD1 on 6 matching bases. With 10 bases removed from V and 5 bases from J, the gap between germline ends came to 12 bases. The CDR3 consists of 11 residues. The germline V gene encodes CDR1 MNHNS and CDR2 SASEGT. This chain's CDR3 is CATSRGDEQYF. The CDR3 bases are TGTGCCACAAGCAGGGGCGACGAGCAGTACTTC.

This clonotype was found a few times. The chain employs TRBV7-9 and TRBJ2-5; D possibly corresponds to TRBD2 (5 bases). The CDR3 is 17 residues long. Germline CDR1 SEHNR, CDR2 FQNEAQ (reference sequence). V was pared by 4 bases and J by 2 bases, with 20 bases between. CDR3 nucleotide sequence: TGTGCCAGCAGCTCCGGCTGGGCCCGCCGGGGTCAAGAGACCCAGTACTTC. It is translated as CASSSGWARRGQETQYF.